What follows are 18 T cell receptor beta chains derived from one specimen sequenced in a study of regulatory T cells in long-lasting Graves disease. The sample's time point: newly diagnosed GD, antithyroid drugs for less than 3 months. RNA from PBMCs was the source of the TCR library. Construction of the TCR beta libraries employed iRepertoire HTBI primers in conjunction with Arm-PCR of CDR3 regions. TCRdb passed the multiplex PCR reads through MiXCR, listing each CDR3 protein once. The data hold about 620,000 distinct CDR3 sequences, with around 15% observed a single time. Another study also made use of these data, one on T cells in Graves' hyperthyroidism and ophthalmopathy.

The material sequenced was peripheral blood mononuclear cells (PBMCs), taken at new diagnosis, from a patient treated with antithyroid drugs. The receptors were sampled from a woman aged 25-40 years with Graves disease.

In this sample, this clonotype turned up once. This may be a read error: a much more frequent sequence differs by one nucleotide. The chain links TRBV6-1 to TRBJ1-1, with D hard to call. Germline assignment: CDR1 MNHNS and CDR2 SASEGT. This CDR3 comprises 12 residues. CDR3 nucleotides: TGTGCCAACAGTGAAACGAGGTCTGAAGCTTTCTTT. It is translated as CANSETRSEAFF.

The V gene is TRBV11-2, the J gene TRBJ2-1; 10 bases align to TRBD2. Germline V gives CDR1 SGHAT, CDR2 FQNNGV. The CDR3 length is 15 residues. The V gene end was trimmed by 2 bases and the J gene end by 4 bases; junction bases not matched to a gene: 2. CDR3 in amino acids: CASSLTAGGYNEQFF. In nucleotides, the CDR3 is TGTGCCAGCAGCTTAACAGCGGGAGGGTACAATGAGCAGTTCTTC.

This clonotype was detected many times. This chain uses TRBV20-1 with TRBJ2-7; D is undetermined. This CDR3 region has 13 residues. Germline loops: CDR1 DFQATT, CDR2 SNEGSKA (reference sequence). The CDR3 nucleotides are TGCAGCGCAAGGATCCCCAGGTCCTACGAGCAGTACTTC. Its protein product is CSARIPRSYEQYF.

The chain links TRBV10-3 to TRBJ2-1; 11 bases agree with TRBD2. The trim removed 4 bases at V and 11 bases at J, leaving 10 bases unmatched. The germline CDR1 and CDR2 sequences are ENHRY and SYGVKD. The CDR3 has 15 amino acids. CDR3 nucleotide sequence: TGTGCCATCAGTGCTGGGGGACTAGCGGAAGATCAGCAGTTCTTC. The encoded protein is CAISAGGLAEDQQFF.

The V gene is TRBV15, the J gene TRBJ1-6; 8 bases match TRBD1. CDR1 and CDR2 from the germline V gene are LNHNV and YYDKDF (reference sequence). V lost 4 bases and J lost 7; bases outside the gene matches: 12. The CDR3 runs 17 residues. The chain's CDR3 is CATSKGQGRDRNSPLHF. CDR3 nucleotides: TGTGCCACCAGCAAAGGACAGGGAAGGGACAGGAATTCACCCCTCCACTTT.

The chain has TRBV6-5 and TRBJ2-7, with 7 bases identical to TRBD2. Germline CDR1 reads MNHEY; CDR2 reads SVGAGI. V was clipped by 0 bases and J by 6 bases; unmatched bases: 2. The CDR3 loop spans 13 amino acids. CDR3 sequence (DNA): TGTGCCAGCAGTTACTCGGGAGGGATCGAGCAGTACTTC. Encoded protein: CASSYSGGIEQYF.

This clonotype was detected a few times. CDR3 nucleotides: TGTGCCAGCAGCTCGGTAGCGGGAGGCGCCACAGATACGCAGTATTTT. Translation gives CASSSVAGGATDTQYF. This sequence joins TRBV7-3 and TRBJ2-3; 10 nucleotides align to TRBD2. Germline V gene data show CDR1 as SGHTA and CDR2 as FQGTGA. The CDR3 is 16 residues long. V was pared by 4 bases and J by 2 bases, with 6 bases of the junction left unmatched.

This rearrangement joins TRBV3-1 to TRBJ1-4; D remains ambiguous. V was cut by 2 bases and J by 3 bases, with 13 bases left in between. CDR1 and CDR2 (germline): LGHDT, YNNKEL (reference sequence). The CDR3 totals 16 residues. In DNA, the CDR3 is TGTGCCAGCAGCCAAAGAGTGGGGTTTCCTAATGAAAAACTGTTTTTT. Amino acids: CASSQRVGFPNEKLFF. The whole variable domain, remainder taken from reference TRBV3-1 and TRBJ1-4, is DTAVSQTPKYLVTQMGNDKSIKCEQNLGHDTMYWYKQDSKKFLKIMFSYNNKELIINETVPNRFSPKSPDKAHLNLHINSLELGDSAVYFCASSQRVGFPNEKLFFGSGTQLSVL.

This clonotype appeared a few times. The chain joins TRBV9 to TRBJ1-6, with D possibly matching TRBD1 (5 bases). With 1 base removed from V and 11 bases from J, the gap between germline ends came to 13 bases. This CDR3 is built from 14 residues. Germline V gene sequence: CDR1 SGDLS, CDR2 YYNGEE. Here the CDR3 DNA reads TGTGCCAGCAGCGTAAAGGCAGGGTCAGCACCCCTCCACTTT. Protein product: CASSVKAGSAPLHF.

This clonotype was detected ten times or more. The V gene is TRBV28, the J gene TRBJ2-3, with 10 bases aligning to TRBD1. The length of the CDR3 is 17 residues. Germline V gives CDR1 MDHEN, CDR2 SYDVKM. The V and J ends lost 6 bases and 1 base, in that order; junction bases with no gene match: 10. CDR3 coding DNA: TGTGCCAGCAGACCAATCCTTGGGACAGGGGGCACAGATACGCAGTATTTT. It is translated as CASRPILGTGGTDTQYF.

The chain has TRBV9 and TRBJ1-2, with D possibly being TRBD1 (5 bases). The V gene lost 4 bases and the J gene lost 6 bases, with 19 bases spanning the gap. Germline V CDR1 and CDR2: SGDLS, YYNGEE. The CDR3 length is 15 residues. The CDR3 DNA follows: TGTGCCAGCAGCCGAGTTAGGGGTCCAACCGATGGCTACACCTTC. It is translated as CASSRVRGPTDGYTF.

This clonotype occurred many times. The rearrangement links TRBV28 to TRBJ2-1, with D unclear. Between the trimmed V and J ends, which lost 10 bases and 6 bases, there was a span of 13 bases. Germline V gene data show CDR1 as MDHEN and CDR2 as SYDVKM. The CDR3 contains 12 residues. DNA of the CDR3: TGTGCCACCGATCGAAGCACCAATGAGCAGTTCTTC. Amino acids: CATDRSTNEQFF.

This clonotype was detected a few times. V gene TRBV28 combines with J gene TRBJ1-6; TRBD1 matches 7 bases. After removal of 5 bases from V and 10 bases from J, the junction contained 8 bases not matched to a gene. There are 14 residues in the CDR3. Germline CDR1 MDHEN, CDR2 SYDVKM. The CDR3 DNA reads TGTGCCAGCAGTCGAGAGGGGGCACGATCACCCCTCCACTTT. It encodes CASSREGARSPLHF.

The rearrangement uses TRBV6-5 and TRBJ1-2; D remains ambiguous. This CDR3 has 15 residues. Germline CDR1 is MNHEY and CDR2 is SVGAGI. Trimming stripped 0 bases from V and 0 bases from J, with 8 bases between. The DNA for the CDR3 is TGTGCCAGCAGTTACTCAGAGGTAGCTAACTATGGCTACACCTTC. Translating it yields CASSYSEVANYGYTF.

V usage is TRBV11-2 and J usage is TRBJ1-2; 9 bases agree with TRBD1. V lost 5 bases to trimming and J lost 7 bases; unmatched junction nucleotides: 8. Germline CDR1 and CDR2: SGHAT and FQNNGV. The length of the CDR3 is 14 residues. The CDR3 spells CASSPSGTGSGYTF. CDR3 DNA sequence: TGTGCCAGCAGCCCCTCAGGGACAGGGAGTGGCTACACCTTC.

Many counts were recorded for this clonotype. CDR3 bases: TGTGCCAGCAGCAGACTGAACACTGAAGCTTTCTTT. As protein: CASSRLNTEAFF. This sequence joins TRBV7-9 and TRBJ1-1, with D hard to call. The CDR3 has 12 residues. Germline loops: CDR1 SEHNR, CDR2 FQNEAQ (reference sequence). V was trimmed by 5 bases and J by 0 bases, leaving 4 bases between them.

The table lists this clonotype with many counts. V is TRBV15 and J is TRBJ2-3; 10 positions match TRBD2. With 3 bases clipped from V and 2 bases from J, the junction kept 5 bases outside the gene matches. This CDR3 region has 16 residues. The V gene's germline CDR1 is LNHNV and CDR2 YYDKDF (reference sequence). For the CDR3, the DNA is TGTGCCACCAGCAGGGGACTAGCGTCCATCACAGATACGCAGTATTTT. Its protein is CATSRGLASITDTQYF.

CDR3: CASKRDTGPYEQYF. The DNA for the CDR3 is TGCGCCAGCAAACGGGACACCGGTCCCTACGAGCAGTACTTC. The genes are TRBV5-1 and TRBJ2-7; possibly TRBD1 for D (6 bases). The CDR3 spans 14 residues. The germline V gene encodes CDR1 SGHRS and CDR2 YFSETQ. The V end was cut by 6 bases, the J end by 2 bases, with 15 bases between.